This is a list of T cell receptor beta chains from one sample in a study of beta chain features in type 1 diabetes. Using immunoSEQ multiplex PCR, the repertoire was profiled, and TCRdb retains in-frame clones only, with some absent. The sample holds 300,000 to 450,000 clones, approximately 12% seen once. What was sequenced was naive CD4+ T cells from blood. The receptors come from a woman between 18 and 29 years old with type 1 diabetes. Both conserved end residues are part of each CDR3.

v_gene,CDR3aa
TRBV2,CASTQGTGADTQYF
TRBV18,CASSLGEGYEQYF
TRBV18,CASSLYTGSTDTQYF
TRBV11-2,CASSLVAGRAGTENTF
TRBV7-8,CASSSIAGGSWADTQYF
TRBV6-5,CASKELAGVDTQYF
TRBV9,CASSVGTGGHKLFF
TRBV30,CAWSVAGQGRAGNTIYF
TRBV5-5,CASRGTPTNYGYTF
TRBV11-2,CASSPSRLAGGFTDTQYF
TRBV7-2,CASSLPGEFEQYF
TRBV30,CAWSVSSGNTIYF
TRBV10-3,CATSGLAGVDEQFF
TRBV5-1,CASSPRDRGLDTQYF
TRBV30,CAWSVNPGQPQHF
TRBV5-1,CATKPGQDAGGAFF
TRBV10-3,CAIRSDRENTEAFF
TRBV18,CASSVRDEQYF
TRBV7-2,CASSLARAIGYTF
TRBV10-3,CAISQGSNEQYF
TRBV10-3,CAISESVAGGPGEQFF
TRBV4-2,CASSQAGNIPPNYEQYF
TRBV14,CASSRSSGRGRETQYF
TRBV29-1,CSVEDRQRKVNEQFF
TRBV9,CASSVGGDKSPLHF
TRBV2,CASRYTSGANVLTF
TRBV10-3,CAISSSTGDNSPLHF
TRBV29-1,CSVAQTWGDEQYF
TRBV29-1,CSVDMRLNNEQFF
TRBV5-4,CASSLDRSGELFF
TRBV7-2,CASSSSGSYTDTQYF
TRBV2,CASRTKRAPYNEQFF
TRBV7-8,CASSLGQNYGYTF
TRBV7-2,CASSPIYYEQYF
TRBV7-9,CASSPGLAGESYEQYF
TRBV5-4,CASSRVAGGLYEQYF
TRBV7-9,CASSKDRGPPFF
TRBV6-5,CASSPWPGEYEKLFF
TRBV11-3,CASSSSWTSLPDTQYF
TRBV25-1,CASSEYNNEQFF
TRBV7-9,CASSLRDRERAVGYTF
TRBV6-5,CASSYSGGVYGEQYF
TRBV4-2,CASSPQSQDNGYTF
TRBV7-8,CASSPGQQETQYF